These T cell receptor beta chains were read from a single sample in a study of blood T cell repertoires in COVID-19. TCRdb's table, derived via immunoSEQ multiplex PCR, lists solely in-frame clones and lacks some. The sample has nearly 200,000 clones; around 80% are singletons. The sequenced sample was peripheral blood. These receptors were obtained from a human donor in a cohort sampled during active COVID-19. Each CDR3 is given with its conserved first and last residue. The D gene is left open where the match is weak. Clone size appears in some rows only: once, few, many, or a class for an expanded clone.

J,V,size,D,CDR3,DNA
TRBJ1-6,TRBV6-4,NA,TRBD1,CASSEYRGSPLHF,TGTGCCAGCAGTGAGTACAGGGGATCACCCCTCCACTTT
TRBJ2-3,TRBV28,once,TRBD2,CASSSILAGGLDDTQYF,TGTGCCAGCAGTTCCATCCTAGCGGGAGGGCTAGATGATACGCAGTATTTT
TRBJ2-6,TRBV15,NA,NA,CATSREQSGANVLTF,TGTGCCACCAGCAGAGAACAGTCGGGGGCCAACGTCCTGACTTTC
TRBJ2-1,TRBV4-1,NA,NA,CASSRQQGRGDEQFF,TGCGCCAGCAGCCGCCAACAGGGTCGGGGGGATGAGCAGTTCTTC
TRBJ1-1,TRBV11-2,NA,NA,CASSLDSGNTEAFF,TGTGCCAGCAGCTTAGATTCCGGGAACACTGAAGCTTTCTTT
TRBJ2-1,TRBV11-2,NA,NA,CASSRSGSHEEEQFF,TGTGCCAGCAGCCGTAGTGGGTCTCACGAGGAAGAGCAGTTCTTC
TRBJ2-5,TRBV24-1,NA,NA,CATSDGRTGGLETQYF,TGTGCCACCAGTGATGGGAGGACAGGAGGACTTGAGACCCAGTACTTC
TRBJ1-1,TRBV11-1,NA,NA,CASSLASRGNTEAFF,TGTGCCAGCAGCTTAGCGTCCAGGGGGAACACTGAAGCTTTCTTT
TRBJ1-2,TRBV19,NA,NA,CASSIGAAGGYTF,TGTGCCAGTAGTATAGGAGCGGCGGGAGGCTACACCTTC
TRBJ1-1,TRBV27,few,TRBD1,CASRQLDRDTEAFF,TGTGCCAGCAGACAGTTGGACAGGGACACTGAAGCTTTCTTT
TRBJ1-2,TRBV6-4,NA,NA,CASSDSTVNYGYTF,TGTGCCAGCAGTGACTCCACAGTGAACTATGGCTACACCTTC
TRBJ2-2,TRBV11-2,NA,NA,CASWRSRTGELFF,TGTGCCAGCTGGAGGTCGCGCACCGGGGAGCTGTTTTTT
TRBJ2-2,TRBV28,NA,TRBD2,CASSLLAGETGELFF,TGTGCCAGCAGTTTGCTAGCGGGAGAGACCGGGGAGCTGTTTTTT
TRBJ1-4,TRBV2,many,TRBD1,CASSEALQGAEKLFF,TGTGCCAGCAGTGAAGCGCTCCAGGGGGCTGAAAAACTGTTTTTT
TRBJ1-5,TRBV12-3/TRBV12-4,NA,NA,CASSFWGGQPQHF,TGTGCCAGCAGTTTTTGGGGCGGTCAGCCCCAGCATTTT
TRBJ1-1,TRBV19,NA,NA,CASMKGTWDTEAFF,TGTGCCAGTATGAAGGGGACTTGGGACACTGAAGCTTTCTTT
TRBJ1-4,TRBV7-2,NA,TRBD1,CASSLLGQGSKLFF,TGTGCCAGCAGCTTACTGGGACAGGGATCCAAACTGTTTTTT
TRBJ2-1,TRBV6-5,NA,NA,CASRPTENNEQFF,TGTGCCAGCAGACCGACAGAAAACAATGAGCAGTTCTTC
TRBJ2-7,TRBV11-2,NA,TRBD1,CASSFSRTGVKEQYF,TGTGCCAGCAGCTTTTCTAGGACAGGGGTGAAAGAGCAGTACTTC
TRBJ2-5,TRBV5-1,few,TRBD1,CASSHGQTGGLETQYF,TGCGCCAGCAGTCACGGCCAGACAGGGGGCTTAGAGACCCAGTACTTC
TRBJ2-7,TRBV18,NA,NA,CASSPPSGTYEQYF,TGTGCCAGCTCACCGCCCAGTGGCACCTACGAGCAGTACTTC
TRBJ2-5,TRBV29-1,once,NA,CSVPETGETQYF,TGCAGCGTTCCAGAGACAGGAGAGACCCAGTACTTC
TRBJ2-1,TRBV5-1,NA,TRBD2,CASSLRAGRNEQFF,TGCGCCAGCAGTTTAAGAGCGGGACGCAATGAGCAGTTCTTC
TRBJ1-4,TRBV6-5,NA,NA,CASSRTINEKLFF,TGTGCCAGCAGTCGGACAATAAATGAAAAACTGTTTTTT
TRBJ2-3,TRBV2,NA,TRBD1,CASSRDRALGTDTQYF,TGTGCCAGCAGCCGCGACAGGGCCTTAGGCACAGATACGCAGTATTTT
TRBJ2-2,TRBV9,NA,TRBD2,CASSARTSGNTGELFF,TGTGCCAGCAGCGCCAGGACTAGCGGGAACACCGGGGAGCTGTTTTTT
TRBJ2-1,TRBV2,NA,NA,CASSQAGLAYNEQFF,TGTGCCAGCAGTCAAGCGGGCCTGGCCTACAATGAGCAGTTCTTC
TRBJ1-4,TRBV4-2,NA,TRBD1,CASSQDYRGYEKLFF,TGTGCCAGCAGCCAAGATTACAGGGGGTATGAAAAACTGTTTTTT
TRBJ1-1,TRBV14,NA,NA,CASSQDSGVGAFF,TGTGCCAGCAGCCAAGATTCGGGGGTCGGAGCTTTCTTT
TRBJ1-1,TRBV5-1,NA,NA,CASGTGSTEAFF,TGCGCCAGCGGCACAGGGAGCACTGAAGCTTTCTTT
TRBJ1-2,TRBV27,NA,TRBD1,CASSPGTGDYGYTF,TGTGCCAGCAGCCCCGGGACAGGGGATTATGGCTACACCTTC
TRBJ1-1,TRBV2,NA,NA,CASGGTENTEAFF,TGTGCCAGCGGGGGGACCGAGAACACTGAAGCTTTCTTT
TRBJ1-4,TRBV18,NA,TRBD1,CASSRTTGGVEKLFF,TGTGCCAGCTCCCGAACGACAGGGGGTGTTGAAAAACTGTTTTTT
TRBJ2-1,TRBV24-1,NA,NA,CATMGRRGDEQFF,TGTGCCACCATGGGTCGTCGGGGTGACGAGCAGTTCTTC
TRBJ1-5,TRBV2,few,NA,CASRTGQTNQPQHF,TGTGCCAGCAGGACGGGTCAGACGAATCAGCCCCAGCATTTT
TRBJ1-1,TRBV18,NA,NA,CASSPSAPGAFF,TGTGCCAGCTCACCCAGCGCCCCTGGAGCTTTCTTT
TRBJ2-1,TRBV6-1,NA,TRBD1,CASSEHGQVYNEQFF,TGTGCCAGCAGTGAACACGGACAGGTGTACAATGAGCAGTTCTTC
TRBJ1-2,TRBV24-1,NA,NA,CATSDSTRGFLGGYTF,TGTGCCACCAGTGATTCAACAAGGGGCTTTTTGGGCGGCTACACCTTC
TRBJ2-5,TRBV28,NA,TRBD1,CASSLDRGRGETQYF,TGTGCCAGCAGTTTGGACAGGGGGAGGGGAGAGACCCAGTACTTC
TRBJ2-4,TRBV3-1/TRBV3-2,NA,NA,CASSRLGTGSDIQYF,TGTGCCAGCAGCCGCCTCGGCACAGGGAGTGACATTCAGTACTTC
TRBJ1-4,TRBV12-5,NA,NA,CASSLNEKLFF,TGTGCTAGTTCCCTTAATGAAAAACTGTTTTTT
TRBJ1-4,TRBV10-3,NA,NA,CAISESPRGEKLFF,TGTGCCATCAGTGAGTCGCCACGGGGTGAAAAACTGTTTTTT
TRBJ1-6,TRBV28,NA,NA,CASSQGNSPLHF,TGTGCCAGCAGCCAGGGAAATTCACCCCTCCACTTT
TRBJ2-2,TRBV19,few,NA,CASSIDRGPELFF,TGTGCCAGTAGTATAGATCGGGGTCCGGAGCTGTTTTTT
TRBJ2-3,TRBV5-1,NA,TRBD2,CASSLEGGRATDTQYF,TGCGCCAGCAGCTTGGAAGGCGGGAGGGCCACAGATACGCAGTATTTT
TRBJ1-3,TRBV3-1/TRBV3-2,NA,NA,CASSSRDKGSYTIYF,TGTGCCAGCAGCTCCCGGGACAAGGGATCGTACACCATATATTTT
TRBJ2-2,TRBV13,NA,NA,CASRTATGELFF,TGTGCCAGCCGAACAGCAACCGGGGAGCTGTTTTTT
TRBJ1-6,TRBV28,NA,NA,CASIWSTSNSPLHF,TGTGCCAGCATCTGGTCCACGAGTAATTCACCCCTCCACTTT
TRBJ2-1,TRBV6-5,NA,TRBD1,CASSYWGQGGDEQFF,TGTGCCAGCAGTTACTGGGGACAGGGAGGGGATGAGCAGTTCTTC
TRBJ1-1,TRBV11-1,NA,NA,CASSFAGGPYTEAFF,TGTGCCAGCAGCTTCGCCGGGGGGCCGTACACTGAAGCTTTCTTT
TRBJ2-4,TRBV5-4,NA,NA,CASSLAGSHIAKNIQYF,TGTGCCAGCAGCTTGGCCGGGTCCCATATAGCCAAAAACATTCAGTACTTC
TRBJ2-7,TRBV5-1,NA,TRBD2,CASSLGASGDYEQYF,TGCGCCAGCAGCTTGGGGGCTAGCGGGGACTACGAGCAGTACTTC
TRBJ2-1,TRBV11-3,NA,TRBD2,CASSPTSGSYNEQFF,TGTGCCAGCAGCCCGACTAGCGGATCCTACAATGAGCAGTTCTTC
TRBJ1-2,TRBV9,NA,TRBD1,CASSPRQGNYGYTF,TGTGCCAGCAGCCCCCGACAGGGTAACTATGGCTACACCTTC
TRBJ1-2,TRBV19,once,TRBD1,CASSIRTGEYGYTF,TGTGCCAGTAGTATTAGGACAGGGGAATATGGCTACACCTTC
TRBJ2-5,TRBV5-8,NA,TRBD2,CASSWLAGRTQYF,TGTGCCAGCAGCTGGCTAGCGGGGAGGACCCAGTACTTC
TRBJ2-7,TRBV3-1/TRBV3-2,NA,TRBD2,CASSQGGTSNYEQYF,TGTGCCAGCAGCCAAGGCGGGACTAGTAACTACGAGCAGTACTTC
TRBJ2-1,TRBV6-5,NA,TRBD2,CASSTGTRGGNEQFF,TGTGCCAGCAGTACCGGGACTAGAGGGGGCAATGAGCAGTTCTTC
TRBJ1-3,TRBV30,NA,NA,CACTRYSGNTIYF,TGTGCCTGTACCAGGTACTCTGGAAACACCATATATTTT
TRBJ1-2,TRBV18,NA,TRBD1,CASSPGTGTHGYTF,TGTGCCAGCTCACCCGGGACAGGGACCCATGGCTACACCTTC